A single sample is the source of the 25 T cell receptor beta chains below, sequenced in a study of blood T cell repertoires in COVID-19 (dated by TCRdb to about 2020). The library relied on the immunoSEQ multiplex PCR assay. Not all clones reach the TCRdb copy of this immuneACCESS table, which keeps in-frame sequences only. Checked studies attribute under half of the gap to unresolved V genes and leave the rest unexplained. The sample data list 55,000 to 80,000 clones, and 80% to 85% of these were observed just once. Roughly 12% of the sample is in the top ten clones. The sequenced sample was peripheral blood. Source of these receptors: a human donor in a cohort sampled during active COVID-19.

This clone occurred a few times. This sequence joins TRBV3-1 (or the pseudogene TRBV3-2) and TRBJ1-2; D ambiguous. The CDR3 runs 15 residues. CDR1 is LGHDT, CDR2 YNNKEL, per germline (reference sequence). V lost 4 bases, J lost 8 bases, and 20 bases lay in between. CDR3 region: CASSRPGAQGRGYTF. The CDR3 region has the DNA TGTGCCAGCAGCCGTCCGGGAGCTCAAGGAAGGGGCTACACCTTC.

This clone was seen more than once but under ten times. The CDR3 DNA follows: TGTGCCAGCAGTTTAAGGCGGGGGGGTGGTGAGCAGTTCTTC. Its translation is CASSLRRGGGEQFF. The V and J genes are TRBV27 and TRBJ2-1; 9 bases fit TRBD2. Germline CDR1 and CDR2: MNHEY and SMNVEV (reference sequence). V gave up 2 bases and J gave up 9 bases; unmatched junction bases: 5. CDR3 length: 14 amino acids.

This clone came up once. The genes are TRBV7-2 and TRBJ1-1; D remains ambiguous. Trimming cost V 3 bases and J 5 bases, with 13 bases left between them. This CDR3 contains 14 residues. Germline CDR1 reads SGHTA; CDR2 reads FQGNSA. The CDR3 region is CASSFRPLQTEAFF. In nucleotides, the CDR3 is TGTGCCAGCAGCTTCAGGCCTCTTCAGACTGAAGCTTTCTTT.

J is TRBJ2-5 and V is TRBV11-2; 7 nucleotides agree with TRBD2. V shed 1 base, J shed 3 bases, and the junction held 5 bases outside the gene matches. CDR1 is SGHAT and CDR2 is FQNNGV in the germline V gene. CDR3 size: 15 residues. This CDR3 is CASSLGGLAEETQYF. The CDR3 nucleotides read TGTGCCAGCAGCTTAGGCGGTCTAGCGGAAGAGACCCAGTACTTC.

The sample holds a few counts of this clone. The chain is built from TRBV6-1 and TRBJ1-6, with TRBD1 matching over 7 bases. Looked up from germline, CDR1 is MNHNS and CDR2 is SASEGT. The CDR3 totals 16 residues. The ends lost 4 bases at V and 7 bases at J; junction bases unmatched: 10. The CDR3 region has the DNA TGTGCCAGCAGTGGGGGTCGCGACAGGGCAAATTCACCCCTCCACTTT. This codes for CASSGGRDRANSPLHF.

The chain employs TRBV6-1 and TRBJ1-2, with D possibly TRBD1 on 5 matching bases. The CDR3 loop spans 14 amino acids. Germline lookup yields CDR1 MNHNS and CDR2 SASEGT. V was trimmed by 1 base and J by 4 bases, leaving 10 bases between them. The CDR3 region has the DNA TGTGCCAGCAGTGAAGGAGCAGGGCCCTATGGCTACACCTTC. Translated: CASSEGAGPYGYTF.

V usage is TRBV5-1 and J usage is TRBJ1-1; the D is unclear. Per germline, CDR1 SGHRS and CDR2 YFSETQ. The V gene lost 4 bases and the J gene lost 0 bases, with 7 bases spanning the gap. The CDR3 covers 13 residues. For the CDR3, the DNA is TGCGCCAGCAGCCTACTACTGAACACTGAAGCTTTCTTT. It translates to CASSLLLNTEAFF. Supplemented by reference TRBV5-1 and TRBJ1-1, the full variable domain reads KAGVTQTPRYLIKTRGQQVTLSCSPISGHRSVSWYQQTPGQGLQFLFEYFSETQRNKGNFPGRFSGRQFSNSRSEMNVSTLELGDSALYLCASSLLLNTEAFFGQGTRLTVV.

The gene calls are TRBV6-5 and TRBJ1-1; 9 bases map to TRBD1. V was clipped by 2 bases and J by 5 bases; unmatched bases: 6. The CDR3 sequence is 15 residues long. The germline gives CDR1 MNHEY, CDR2 SVGAGI. The CDR3 loop reads CASSYTGGWGTEAFF. The CDR3 nucleotides are TGTGCCAGCAGTTACACAGGGGGCTGGGGGACTGAAGCTTTCTTT.

This clone was observed a single time. The rearrangement uses TRBV18 and TRBJ2-7; 8 positions match TRBD1. CDR3 length: 14 residues. Germline V lookup: CDR1 KGHSH, CDR2 LQKENI. V shed 5 bases and J 7 bases; nucleotides not matched to a gene: 10. The CDR3 is CASSTLQGAGEQYV. The CDR3 coding sequence is TGTGCCAGCTCAACCCTGCAGGGGGCGGGTGAGCAGTACGTC.

V usage is TRBV4-3 and J usage is TRBJ2-3; 8 bases align to TRBD2. Germline V CDR1 and CDR2: LGHNA, YSLEER. The CDR3 is 16 residues long. The V and J ends lost 1 base and 8 bases, in that order; junction bases with no gene match: 11. CDR3 sequence (DNA): TGCGCCAGCAGCCAAGCGATCGGGGGGGCTGGAGGTACGCAGTATTTT. It codes for CASSQAIGGAGGTQYF.

The V gene is TRBV5-4, the J gene TRBJ2-3; 14 bases fit TRBD2. The J segment lost 5 bases and the V segment lost 5 bases, leaving 13 bases of the junction unmatched. The CDR3 contains 18 residues. CDR1 is SGHNT, CDR2 YYREEE, per germline (reference sequence). CDR3 amino acids: CASSLPGLAGARGDTQYF. CDR3 coding DNA: TGTGCCAGCAGTCTCCCGGGACTAGCGGGGGCACGTGGAGATACGCAGTATTTT.

The rearrangement links TRBV2 to TRBJ2-1; no firm D call. Germline V CDR1 and CDR2: SNHLY, FYNNEI. The CDR3 totals 15 residues. Trimming took off 5 bases at V and 5 bases at J, with 16 bases between the two ends. The CDR3 DNA reads as TGTGCCAGCAGTCTCGTACACGAACTAAACAATGAGCAGTTCTTC. Protein sequence: CASSLVHELNNEQFF.

The V gene is TRBV15, the J gene TRBJ2-7; 7 bases are shared with TRBD2. V dropped 4 bases and J dropped 4; count of bases not matched to a gene: 13. Germline CDR1 LNHNV, CDR2 YYDKDF (reference sequence). The length of the CDR3 is 16 residues. The CDR3 is CATSKDRSTGRYEQYF. For the CDR3, the DNA is TGTGCCACCAGCAAGGACCGTTCGACCGGGAGGTACGAGCAGTACTTC.

The J gene is TRBJ1-2, the V gene TRBV9; D ambiguous. There are 12 residues in the CDR3. Germline V gene lookup returns CDR1 SGDLS and CDR2 YYNGEE. Trimming pared 4 bases from V and 0 bases from J, leaving 4 bases between. The CDR3 sequence: CASSHSNYGYTF. CDR3 coding DNA: TGTGCCAGCAGCCACTCTAACTATGGCTACACCTTC.

This clone was picked up a small number of times. The rearrangement joins TRBV6-4 to TRBJ2-1; TRBD2 might be the D (6 bases). CDR1 is MRHNA, CDR2 SNTAGT, per germline. This CDR3 spans 14 amino acids. V was cut by 4 bases and J by 8 bases, with 15 bases left in between. CDR3 in amino acids: CASSATGEVDEQFF. CDR3 in DNA: TGTGCCAGCAGTGCGACGGGAGAGGTGGATGAGCAGTTCTTC.

This clone appeared a few times. The CDR3 DNA reads as TGTGCCAGCAGTGACCGGGCGGGGGGGCGTGACATTCAGTACTTC. It is translated as CASSDRAGGRDIQYF. The chain links TRBV6-4 to TRBJ2-4; 9 bases line up with TRBD2. Germline loops: CDR1 MRHNA, CDR2 SNTAGT. The CDR3 has 15 residues. After removal of 2 bases from V and 8 bases from J, the junction contained 7 bases not matched to a gene.

The V call is TRBV19, the J call TRBJ1-5, with TRBD1 identical over 10 bases. The CDR3 extends over 14 amino acids. The germline CDR1 and CDR2 sequences are LNHDA and SQIVND (reference sequence). With V trimmed by 4 bases and J by 6 bases, 3 bases remained unmatched. CDR3 residues: CASSKDRGRQPQHF. The DNA of the CDR3 is TGTGCCAGTAGTAAAGACAGGGGGCGTCAGCCCCAGCATTTT.

This chain connects TRBV25-1 to TRBJ1-3; the match to TRBD1 covers 8 bases. From germline, CDR1 is MGHDK and CDR2 SYGVNS. J was trimmed by 4 bases and V by 3 bases; bases with no gene match: 5. The length of the CDR3 is 15 residues. CDR3: CASSDMTGAGNTIYF. The CDR3 DNA reads as TGTGCCAGCAGTGATATGACAGGGGCGGGAAACACCATATATTTT.

The rearrangement uses TRBV28 and TRBJ2-3; D is undetermined. CDR1 and CDR2 from the germline V gene are MDHEN and SYDVKM. Trimming took 6 bases from V and 0 from J, leaving 7 bases between them. The CDR3 extends over 13 amino acids. The chain's CDR3 is CASSSPSTDTQYF. DNA for the CDR3: TGTGCCAGCAGCTCCCCCAGCACAGATACGCAGTATTTT.

The chain uses TRBV29-1 and TRBJ2-7; D unclear. The germline V gene has CDR1 SQVTM and CDR2 ANQGSEA. The V end was cut by 4 bases, the J end by 7 bases, with 11 bases between. The length of the CDR3 is 11 residues. The CDR3 reads CSVARQREQYF. CDR3 bases: TGCAGCGTTGCGAGGCAGAGAGAGCAGTACTTC.

The J gene is TRBJ1-1, the V gene TRBV7-9; D is uncertain. The CDR3 contains 12 residues. Germline CDR1 and CDR2: SEHNR and FQNEAQ (reference sequence). Trimming took 3 bases from V and 5 from J, leaving 7 bases between them. The CDR3 spells CASSFSFTEAFF. The DNA of the CDR3 is TGTGCCAGCAGCTTCTCTTTTACTGAAGCTTTCTTT.

This clone came up a few times. The chain couples TRBV21-1 to TRBJ1-6; TRBD1, the D gene given by the table, was not confirmed from the DNA. TRBV21-1 is a pseudogene locus. The CDR3 is 15 residues long. The CDR3 region is CASIHRQGTNSPLHF. Written as DNA, the CDR3 is TGTGCCAGCATCCACCGACAGGGGACGAATTCACCCCTCCACTTT.

V and J are TRBV5-8 and TRBJ2-7; the D gene is possibly TRBD2 (5 bases). Trimming pared 3 bases from V and 3 bases from J, leaving 16 bases between. CDR3 length: 15 residues. Germline CDR1 reads SGHTS; CDR2 reads YDEGEE. The CDR3 reads CASSWDPGSYYEQYF. The DNA for the CDR3 is TGTGCCAGCAGCTGGGATCCGGGATCTTACTACGAGCAGTACTTC.

The count of this clone is one. The CDR3 DNA reads TGTGCCAGTAGTATAGCGAGGCATTACAATGAGCAGTTCTTC. As protein: CASSIARHYNEQFF. V gene TRBV19 combines with J gene TRBJ2-1; D gene uncertain. The V end was cut by 1 base, the J end by 4 bases, with 8 bases between. The CDR3 spans 14 residues. Germline V lookup: CDR1 LNHDA, CDR2 SQIVND (reference sequence).

This sequence joins TRBV11-2 and TRBJ1-2; D might be TRBD1 (6 bases). Germline V gene sequence: CDR1 SGHAT, CDR2 FQNNGV. Between the trimmed V and J ends, which lost 0 bases and 5 bases, there was a span of 13 bases. This CDR3 is built from 15 residues. Here the CDR3 reads CASSLEIAGAYGYTF. CDR3 nucleotide sequence: TGTGCCAGCAGCTTAGAGATTGCAGGGGCTTATGGCTACACCTTC.